This TCR beta chain was observed in a study of post-analysis software for immune sequencing data (dated by TCRdb to between 2014 and 2017). Context from the whole study: Relapsing-remitting, secondary progressive and progressive-relapsing multiple sclerosis were recorded as disease courses, and subtype annotation was lacking for some patients. The multiple sclerosis patient repertoires were compared with around ten previously published healthy control repertoires from donors aged about 6 to 26 years. A subset of samples was prepared in parallel using single-end sample barcoding, then pooled and co-amplified after Illumina adapter ligation.

Trimming at the junction amounts to 3 bases on V and 15 bases on J, and the germline ends lie 15 bases apart. CDR1 SGHTA and CDR2 FQGNSA are derived from the germline V gene. The CDR3 covers 12 residues, taking in both the cysteine and the phenylalanine. Solely the CDR3 DNA is kept, with 36 bases framed from the first base. TCR beta repertoires were profiled from peripheral blood of roughly 13 young patients with multiple sclerosis to demonstrate the VDJtools post-analysis software. The patients with multiple sclerosis were children and adolescents between roughly 6 and 17 years of age. This clonotype was detected ten times or more. Its recognized antigen is unknown. Per-nucleotide qualities are absent, and no much larger clonotype sits a single base away. Findings and caveats that apply to the study as a whole: Patients showed significantly higher frequencies than controls for five TRBV segments, among them TRBV5-6, TRBV5-1 and TRBV20-1. The control group was slightly older than the multiple sclerosis patient group. Compared with controls, multiple sclerosis patients had significantly lower normalized Chao1 diversity, a finding suggesting substantial peripheral T-cell clonal expansion. Direct clustering with F measure showed strong co-clustering of samples prepared in the same batch, prompting a batch-effect correction.

The method was PCR. The sequencer listed for this sample is Illumina HiSeq 2500. To reduce PCR and sequencing biases, unique molecular identifiers were built into the TCR beta cDNA libraries. Roughly 500,000 cDNA molecules were obtained per 1 to 10 million input T cells, so each molecule approximated one T cell. Patient libraries were prepared and sequenced with the same protocol used for the earlier healthy control dataset. Samples belonging to the same batch were prepared together, multiplexed and sequenced on a shared HiSeq lane. The paper's data handling went like this. MIGEC was used to process the raw barcoded reads, and molecular identifier groups with only a single read were discarded before consensus assembly and CDR3 extraction. Clonotype tables were post-analysed with VDJtools, normalizing diversity by down-sampling all datasets to the smallest sample size. In repertoire overlap clustering, CDR3 amino acid sequences, but not nucleotide sequences, were matched to correct batch-related cross-sample contamination. Using fastp trimming at Q25 and MiXCR clonotype assembly, TCRdb reanalyzed the public sequencing data and kept in-frame beta chains. When rows share a CDR3 protein, they turn into one entry using the most common DNA and genes. TCRdb assigned the V and J calls; the authors' analysis was not used. Across this sample there are around 250,000 distinct CDR3 sequences, with 35% to 45% seen only once. The leading ten clones occupy around 5% of the sample.

This receptor was identified in a girl aged 5 to 17 with multiple sclerosis. The rearrangement joined TRBV7-2 to TRBJ2-1; TRBD2 might be the D gene, on 7 matching bases. The sequenced sample was blood. CDR3 protein: CASSFPRGGSFF. The bases are TGTGCCAGCAGCTTTCCTAGGGGGGGCTCGTTCTTC.